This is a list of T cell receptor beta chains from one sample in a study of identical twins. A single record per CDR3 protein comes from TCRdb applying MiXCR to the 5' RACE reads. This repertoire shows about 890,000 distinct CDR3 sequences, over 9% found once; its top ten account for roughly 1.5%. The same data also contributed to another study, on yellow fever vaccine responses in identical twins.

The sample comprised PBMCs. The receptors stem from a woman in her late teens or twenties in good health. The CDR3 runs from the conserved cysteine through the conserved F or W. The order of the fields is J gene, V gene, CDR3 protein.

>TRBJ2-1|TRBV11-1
CASSLRPGPGDTYNEQFF
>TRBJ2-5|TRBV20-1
CSAKRLFQETQYF
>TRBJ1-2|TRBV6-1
CASRGQVPYGYTF
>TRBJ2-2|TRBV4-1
CASSHVGGTGELFF
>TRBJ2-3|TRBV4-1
CASSHFDKSTDTQYF
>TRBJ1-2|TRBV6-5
CASSYSAGGTAHGYTF
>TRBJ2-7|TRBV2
CASSTGTGGFEQYF
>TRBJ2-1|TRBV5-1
CASSLSLVAEIEQFF
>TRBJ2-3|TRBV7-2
CAGSRERGRNTDTQYF
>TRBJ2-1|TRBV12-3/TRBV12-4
CASTRTSGRASYNEQFF
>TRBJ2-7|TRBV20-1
CSAREGYEQYF
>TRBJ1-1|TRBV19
CASSPASGGKTEAFF
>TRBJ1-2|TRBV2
CASSEGFGTDYGYTF
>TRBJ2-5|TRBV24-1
CATSDSPGPKETQYF
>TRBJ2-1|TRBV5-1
CASSSGSGAASYNEQFF
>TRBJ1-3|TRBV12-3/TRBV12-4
CASSFSGQPAGNTIYF
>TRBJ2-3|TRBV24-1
CATSDGPHGQGGTDTQYF
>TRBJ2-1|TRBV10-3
CAISEDHVNEQFF
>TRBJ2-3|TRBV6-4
CASSGSGLGTQYF
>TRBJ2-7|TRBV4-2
CASSQVPPSRQGYEQYF
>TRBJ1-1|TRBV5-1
CASSHKTGGFVTEAFF
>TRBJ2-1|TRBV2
CASSERGSSLYNEQFF
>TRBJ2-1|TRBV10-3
CAISERTSGSNEQFF
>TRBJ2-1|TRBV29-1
CSVVGRTYNEQFF
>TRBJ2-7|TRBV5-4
CASSLAGPRGQTKQYF
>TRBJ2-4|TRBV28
CASSPSGRIGIKNIQYF
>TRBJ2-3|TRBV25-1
CASSESFRDTQYF
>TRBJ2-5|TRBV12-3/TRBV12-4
CASSLPWTGRETQYF
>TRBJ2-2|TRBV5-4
CASSSGLAEHTGELFF
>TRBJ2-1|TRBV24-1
CATSGRSGGALNEQFF
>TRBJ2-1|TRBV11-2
CASSLGLSAGEQFF
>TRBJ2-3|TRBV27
CASSWASTDTQYF
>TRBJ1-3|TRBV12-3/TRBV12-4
CASSEEGMLENTIYF
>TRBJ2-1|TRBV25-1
CASTPGRDHNEQFF
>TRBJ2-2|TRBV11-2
CASSLVPAGAGGELFF
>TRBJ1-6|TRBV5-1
CASSFTTGAAYNSPLHF
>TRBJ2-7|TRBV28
CASSPSEPLRSGRPSYEQYF
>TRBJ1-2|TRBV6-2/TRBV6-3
CASSYSIAMKGYTF
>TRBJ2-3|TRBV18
CASSPTDWTDTQYF
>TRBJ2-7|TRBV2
CASSEQGSSYEQYF
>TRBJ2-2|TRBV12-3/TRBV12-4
CASSWGQNTGELFF